One sample yielded the 26 T cell receptor beta chains listed below, sequenced in a study of naive and memory T cell subsets. Two oligonucleotides, mixed equimolar, formed the beta constant-region primer covering TRBC1 and TRBC2. One entry per CDR3 protein, called by TCRdb with MiXCR from the UMI-ligation and nested PCR reads. This table has about 85,000 distinct CDR3 sequences, around 13% appearing once. The material sequenced was central memory CD4+ T cells from blood. All receptors come from a human donor in good health.

The chain couples TRBV19 to TRBJ2-5; 8 bases are shared with TRBD2. V lost 8 bases, J lost 7 bases, and 6 bases stayed unmatched. Looked up from germline, CDR1 is LNHDA and CDR2 is SQIVND (reference sequence). CDR3 length: 12 residues. The CDR3 loop reads CASASGSGTQYF. The CDR3, as DNA: TGTGCCAGTGCGAGCGGGAGTGGGACCCAGTACTTC.

By sample share, this clonotype is medium-sized (0.01 to 0.1%). The chain joins TRBV6-2 or TRBV6-3 to TRBJ2-3; D gene uncertain. This CDR3 region has 15 residues. From germline, CDR1 is MNHEY and CDR2 SVGEGT. V was shortened by 1 base and J by 0 bases, with 8 bases between the two germline ends. CDR3 protein: CASSYYDPSTDTQYF. Here the CDR3 DNA reads TGTGCCAGCAGTTACTACGACCCTAGCACAGATACGCAGTATTTT.

This chain uses TRBV5-1 with TRBJ2-1, with 7 nucleotides matching TRBD2. The J segment lost 5 bases and the V segment lost 0 bases, leaving 5 bases of the junction unmatched. Germline V gives CDR1 SGHRS, CDR2 YFSETQ. The CDR3 loop spans 15 amino acids. The chain's CDR3 is CASSLVTSSNNEQFF. CDR3 bases: TGCGCCAGCAGCTTGGTGACTAGCAGCAACAATGAGCAGTTCTTC.

This clonotype was seen only a few times. The V call is TRBV27, the J call TRBJ2-2; 11 positions agree with TRBD1. From germline, CDR1 is MNHEY and CDR2 SMNVEV (reference sequence). Unmatched junction bases numbered 7, after V lost 6 bases and J lost 4 bases. The CDR3 spans 16 residues. The CDR3 is CASRSTGTGGTGELFF. In DNA, the CDR3 is TGTGCCAGCAGAAGTACCGGGACAGGGGGCACCGGGGAGCTGTTTTTT.

This clonotype appeared many times. The chain is built from TRBV7-7 and TRBJ2-1; D uncertain. The CDR3 spans 15 residues. The germline CDR1 and CDR2 sequences are SSHAT and FNYEAQ (reference sequence). Trimming removed 5 bases at V and 2 bases at J, with 13 bases between. In DNA form, the CDR3 reads TGTGCCAGCAGCCCCCTCGGGCAGGCCTACAATGAGCAGTTCTTC. It yields the protein CASSPLGQAYNEQFF.

This clonotype has more than one count but fewer than ten. The chain employs TRBV20-1 and TRBJ2-7; D possibly corresponds to TRBD2 (6 bases). The CDR3 contains 14 residues. The V end was cut by 0 bases, the J end by 5 bases, with 14 bases between. Looked up from germline, CDR1 is DFQATT and CDR2 is SNEGSKA (reference sequence). CDR3 sequence reads: CSARDGSGLNEQYF. CDR3 sequence (DNA): TGCAGTGCTAGAGACGGGAGTGGGCTAAACGAGCAGTACTTC.

This clonotype was counted many times. V is TRBV27 and J is TRBJ2-7; TRBD2 matches at 9 bases. This CDR3 is built from 15 residues. CDR1 and CDR2 (germline): MNHEY, SMNVEV (reference sequence). V gave up 1 base and J gave up 4 bases; unmatched junction bases: 5. The CDR3 DNA is TGTGCCAGCAGTTTATTCGCTAGCGGGAAGTACGAGCAGTACTTC. Encoded protein: CASSLFASGKYEQYF.

V and J are TRBV6-1 and TRBJ1-4, with 8 positions matching TRBD1. With 8 bases clipped from V and 7 bases from J, the junction kept 9 bases outside the gene matches. Germline V gene lookup returns CDR1 MNHNS and CDR2 SASEGT. This CDR3 spans 14 amino acids. CDR3 sequence: CASSWTGTIEKLFF. The DNA for the CDR3 is TGTGCCAGCTCCTGGACAGGGACGATTGAAAAACTGTTTTTT.

V is TRBV5-1 and J is TRBJ2-3; weak D call: TRBD2 (5 bases). This CDR3 comprises 16 residues. The germline V gene encodes CDR1 SGHRS and CDR2 YFSETQ. The V gene lost 2 bases and the J gene lost 0 bases, with 13 bases spanning the gap. CDR3 sequence (DNA): TGCGCCAGCAGCTTAGGAGCGGCTCGTAGCACAGATACGCAGTATTTT. This sequence encodes CASSLGAARSTDTQYF.

This chain uses TRBV29-1 with TRBJ1-2; D remains ambiguous. The ends were cut back, 4 bases at V and 6 bases at J, with 15 bases in the middle. The CDR3 contains 13 residues. Germline V gene lookup returns CDR1 SQVTM and CDR2 ANQGSEA. The CDR3 here is CSVVVGSGDGYTF. CDR3 DNA sequence: TGCAGCGTTGTAGTCGGGTCTGGTGATGGCTACACCTTC.

This clonotype was detected only a few times. V is TRBV28 and J is TRBJ1-1; D is possibly TRBD1 (5 bases). This CDR3 contains 16 residues. Trimming removed 6 bases at V and 1 base at J, with 18 bases between. The V gene's germline CDR1 is MDHEN and CDR2 SYDVKM. CDR3 region: CASSPSGAVGNTEAFF. In DNA, the CDR3 is TGTGCCAGCAGCCCGAGTGGGGCTGTCGGGAACACTGAAGCTTTCTTT.

This clonotype occurred a few times. This chain links TRBV3-1 with TRBJ2-7; D might be TRBD2 (5 bases). Germline values: CDR1 LGHDT, CDR2 YNNKEL (reference sequence). The CDR3 extends over 13 amino acids. With 3 bases removed from V and 5 bases from J, the gap between germline ends came to 11 bases. The CDR3 spells CASSHTRLNEQYF. CDR3 nucleotide sequence: TGTGCCAGCAGCCATACTAGACTTAACGAGCAGTACTTC.

This clonotype was seen only a few times. The gene calls are TRBV10-3 and TRBJ1-1; 9 bases are shared with TRBD1. CDR1 is ENHRY and CDR2 is SYGVKD in the germline V gene. The J segment lost 1 base and the V segment lost 3 bases, leaving 3 bases of the junction unmatched. This CDR3 contains 15 residues. The CDR3 bases are TGTGCCATCAGTGATTCGGACAGGGGGAACACTGAAGCTTTCTTT. It translates to CAISDSDRGNTEAFF.

This clonotype showed up many times. The chain employs TRBV7-8 and TRBJ2-1; TRBD2 aligns across 8 bases. The CDR3 is made up of 15 amino acids. Trimming cost V 8 bases and J 4 bases; bases outside gene matches: 10. CDR1 is SGHVS and CDR2 is FQNEAQ in the germline V gene. CDR3 bases: TGTGCCAGCCATGCCACTAGCGGACCATACAATGAGCAGTTCTTC. Encoded protein: CASHATSGPYNEQFF.

This clonotype was picked up many times. In DNA form, the CDR3 reads TGCAGCGTTGAAGATACGGCCGGCTATGGCTACACCTTC. Its translation is CSVEDTAGYGYTF. The V gene is TRBV29-1, the J gene TRBJ1-2; no firm D call. V was clipped by 0 bases and J by 4 bases, with 9 bases between them. The germline V gene has CDR1 SQVTM and CDR2 ANQGSEA. The length of the CDR3 is 13 residues.

At least ten counts were recorded for this clonotype. The rearrangement joins TRBV20-1 to TRBJ2-3, with a tentative D call TRBD1 (6 bases). V was trimmed by 1 base and J by 0 bases, leaving 11 bases between them. The CDR3 spans 15 residues. Germline CDR1 DFQATT, CDR2 SNEGSKA (reference sequence). The CDR3 bases are TGCAGTGCTAGAGTAGCAGGGGCCAGCACAGATACGCAGTATTTT. Encoded protein: CSARVAGASTDTQYF.

The table lists this clonotype with many counts. The chain joins TRBV5-1 to TRBJ2-7; D unclear. The CDR3 consists of 11 residues. Trimming cost V 0 bases and J 4 bases, with 2 bases left between them. Germline CDR1 is SGHRS and CDR2 is YFSETQ. The CDR3 reads CASSLGYEQYF. The CDR3 bases are TGCGCCAGCAGCTTGGGTTACGAGCAGTACTTC.

This clonotype was seen many times. The chain couples TRBV7-2 to TRBJ1-2; a weak D match, TRBD1 (6 bases). The CDR3 length is 15 residues. Trimming pared 0 bases from V and 2 bases from J, leaving 10 bases between. Germline CDR1 reads SGHTA; CDR2 reads FQGNSA. CDR3 loop: CASSLAPGDNYGYTF. CDR3 coding DNA: TGTGCCAGCAGCTTAGCCCCAGGGGACAACTATGGCTACACCTTC. The variable domain in full, with the rest retrieved from reference TRBV7-2 and TRBJ1-2, is GAGVSQSPSNKVTEKGKDVELRCDPISGHTALYWYRQSLGQGLEFLIYFQGNSAPDKSGLPSDRFSAERTGGSVSTLTIQRTQQEDSAVYLCASSLAPGDNYGYTFGSGTRLTVV.

The chain carries TRBV7-2 and TRBJ2-1; D possibly corresponds to TRBD1 (6 bases). Trimming left V 3 bases short and J 2 bases short, with 14 bases between. CDR3 length: 16 residues. Germline V gene data show CDR1 as SGHTA and CDR2 as FQGNSA. In nucleotides, the CDR3 is TGTGCCAGCAGCTTTTATCTCAGGGGTCCCTACAATGAGCAGTTCTTC. Translating gives CASSFYLRGPYNEQFF.

This clonotype was picked up many times. The chain couples TRBV10-3 to TRBJ1-6, with TRBD1 as a possible D gene (5 bases). This CDR3 has 15 residues. V was pared by 6 bases and J by 6 bases, with 15 bases between. Germline V gene data show CDR1 as ENHRY and CDR2 as SYGVKD. The CDR3 bases are TGTGCCATCAGCCCAGGGACCCGGCTTAATTCACCCCTCCACTTT. This codes for CAISPGTRLNSPLHF.

This chain connects TRBV29-1 to TRBJ1-1, with TRBD1 matching over 10 bases. This CDR3 has 14 residues. Germline assignment: CDR1 SQVTM and CDR2 ANQGSEA. The V segment lost 7 bases and the J segment 5 bases; nucleotides outside the gene matches: 10. CDR3 loop: CSGLRDRGGTEAFF. The CDR3 DNA follows: TGCAGCGGACTCCGGGACAGGGGTGGGACTGAAGCTTTCTTT.

The genes are TRBV7-9 and TRBJ2-7; D remains unclear. Germline values: CDR1 SEHNR, CDR2 FQNEAQ (reference sequence). The CDR3 is 12 amino acids. Trimming stripped 0 bases from V and 7 bases from J, with 7 bases between. The chain's CDR3 is CASSLARQEQYF. The CDR3 DNA reads as TGTGCCAGCAGCTTAGCGCGTCAAGAGCAGTACTTC.

Only a few counts were recorded for this clonotype. The chain is built from TRBV7-9 and TRBJ1-1; the match to TRBD1 covers 10 bases. CDR3 length: 13 residues. CDR1 and CDR2 from the germline V gene are SEHNR and FQNEAQ (reference sequence). After removal of 5 bases from V and 7 bases from J, the junction contained 4 bases not matched to a gene. This chain's CDR3 is CASSRDRGDEAFF. CDR3 sequence (DNA): TGTGCCAGCAGCCGGGACAGGGGAGATGAAGCTTTCTTT.

Here the CDR3 reads CASSQGYSTDTQYF. In DNA form, the CDR3 reads TGCGCCAGCAGCCAAGGTTACTCCACAGATACGCAGTATTTT. This sequence joins TRBV4-3 and TRBJ2-3; the D is unclear. The germline V and J ends were trimmed by 1 base and 2 bases, with 7 bases remaining between them. This CDR3 spans 14 amino acids. CDR1 is LGHNA, CDR2 YSLEER, per germline.

This clonotype was picked up many times. The J gene is TRBJ2-1, the V gene TRBV28; 7 nucleotides line up with TRBD1. V lost 6 bases, J lost 11 bases, and 10 bases stayed unmatched. The germline CDR1 and CDR2 sequences are MDHEN and SYDVKM. This CDR3 is 13 amino acids long. The CDR3 nucleotides read TGTGCCAGCAGGACTCAGGGGGTAATTAAGCAGTTCTTC. Amino acid sequence: CASRTQGVIKQFF.

V is TRBV7-9 and J is TRBJ1-4; 10 bases match TRBD1. Germline V CDR1 and CDR2: SEHNR, FQNEAQ (reference sequence). The V segment lost 4 bases and the J segment 2 bases; nucleotides outside the gene matches: 4. The CDR3 loop spans 16 amino acids. The DNA of the CDR3 is TGTGCCAGCAGCTCATGGACAGGGGGGACTAATGAAAAACTGTTTTTT. It codes for CASSSWTGGTNEKLFF.